The 5 T cell receptor beta chains below all came from one sample that was sequenced in a study of blood T cells in healthy people across ages. Next came a second PCR, run for about 6 to 11 cycles, which used a sample-barcoded 5' primer along with a J-beta primer mix. MiXCR, applied by TCRdb to the 5' RACE reads, yields one record per CDR3 protein. The data contain hundreds of thousands of distinct CDR3 sequences, around 31% of them singletons. Input material: blood. These receptors came from an elderly woman in good health.

This clonotype appeared many times. Here the CDR3 DNA reads TGCAGTGTGAGTCTCGGGGACAGGGAACACGAGCAGTACTTC. The encoded protein is CSVSLGDREHEQYF. The rearrangement links TRBV20-1 to TRBJ2-7, with 9 bases fitting TRBD1. Germline values: CDR1 DFQATT, CDR2 SNEGSKA (reference sequence). V was pared by 7 bases and J by 5 bases, with 12 bases of the junction left unmatched. This CDR3 contains 14 residues.

This clonotype was detected many times. V usage is TRBV5-1 and J usage is TRBJ1-2, with TRBD1 as a possible D gene (5 bases). The V gene lost 2 bases and the J gene lost 6 bases, with 14 bases spanning the gap. CDR3 length equals 14 residues. CDR1 is SGHRS and CDR2 is YFSETQ in the germline V gene. The CDR3 loop reads CASSFRDGRDGYTF. The CDR3 DNA is TGCGCCAGCAGCTTCCGGGACGGGCGCGATGGCTACACCTTC.

This clonotype was seen more than once but under ten times. The V call is TRBV2, the J call TRBJ1-2; no firm D call. The CDR3 runs to 13 residues. The ends were cut back, 2 bases at V and 5 bases at J, with 9 bases in the middle. The germline gives CDR1 SNHLY, CDR2 FYNNEI. CDR3 region: CASSEREGYGYTF. For the CDR3, the DNA is TGTGCCAGCAGTGAAAGGGAAGGTTATGGCTACACCTTC.

The count of this clonotype is one. A single base separates this from a much larger clone, so it may be a read error. The chain carries TRBV28 and TRBJ2-2; D is tentatively TRBD1 or TRBD2 (5 bases each). The CDR3 has 14 amino acids. CDR1 and CDR2 (germline): MDHEN, SYDVKM. The V end was cut by 6 bases, the J end by 2 bases, with 10 bases between. The CDR3 loop is CASRPGHNTGELFF. The CDR3 nucleotides read TGTGCCAGCAGGCCGGGGCACAACACCGGGGAGCTGTTTTTT.

This clonotype has at least ten counts. The chain couples TRBV28 to TRBJ1-4; 8 nucleotides match TRBD1. Per germline, CDR1 MDHEN and CDR2 SYDVKM. The CDR3 runs 14 residues. The J segment lost 11 bases and the V segment lost 5 bases, leaving 10 bases of the junction unmatched. CDR3 nucleotide sequence: TGTGCCAGCAGTCCGCAGGGGGCCAAGGGGAAACTGTTTTTT. This gives the protein CASSPQGAKGKLFF.